Below, 15 T cell receptor beta chains from the same sample are listed, as sequenced in a study of T cell responses to AZD1222 COVID-19 vaccine. Sequenced by immunoSEQ multiplex PCR; TCRdb stores in-frame clones only, minus some. The sample includes 100,000 or so clones, about nine tenths of them seen just once. The sequencing used peripheral blood, collected on day 0 of AZD1222 vaccination. All receptors come from an adult in good health.

The V gene is TRBV11-2, the J gene TRBJ1-1; D gene unclear. Germline CDR1 is SGHAT and CDR2 is FQNNGV. The CDR3 runs 11 residues. V shed 5 bases and J shed 10 bases, with 11 bases lying between them. CDR3 bases: TGTGCCAGCAGCGAGGTTGCACTAGCTTTCTTT. This gives the protein CASSEVALAFF.

The CDR3 sequence is CASSLIGYTF. The DNA of the CDR3 is TGTGCCAGCAGTTTAATTGGCTACACCTTC. The J gene is TRBJ1-2, the V gene TRBV12-3 or TRBV12-4, with no clear D. The germline V and J ends were trimmed by 2 bases and 7 bases, with 2 bases remaining between them. The CDR3 is 10 residues long.

V usage is TRBV5-4 and J usage is TRBJ2-2; tentatively, D is TRBD1 or TRBD2 (5 bases each). The germline CDR1 and CDR2 sequences are SGHNT and YYREEE (reference sequence). With 5 bases removed from V and 9 bases from J, the gap between germline ends came to 17 bases. There are 14 residues in the CDR3. The CDR3: CASRSGLEDRELFF. As DNA, the CDR3 is TGTGCCAGCAGATCGGGGCTGGAAGACCGGGAGCTGTTTTTT.

The J gene is TRBJ2-7, the V gene TRBV2; D remains ambiguous. V was pared by 8 bases and J by 2 bases, with 1 base between. Germline CDR1 reads SNHLY; CDR2 reads FYNNEI. The CDR3 has 9 residues. The CDR3 here is CASAYEQYF. The CDR3 DNA reads as TGTGCCAGCGCCTACGAGCAGTACTTC.

The chain joins TRBV10-3 to TRBJ2-5, with D uncertain. The CDR3 sequence is 11 residues long. The V and J ends lost 3 bases and 4 bases respectively, with 3 bases between them. CDR1 is ENHRY, CDR2 SYGVKD, per germline. CDR3 DNA: TGTGCCATCAGTGACAGAGAGACCCAGTACTTC. As protein: CAISDRETQYF.

The chain carries TRBV12-1 and TRBJ2-1; the table gives TRBD2 as D, unverified against the DNA. TRBV12-1 is termed a pseudogene. CDR3 size: 15 residues. The CDR3 reads CASSFGLGVGNEQFF. CDR3 sequence (DNA): TGTGCCAGCAGCTTTGGACTAGGGGTGGGGAATGAGCAGTTCTTC.

V is TRBV5-1 and J is TRBJ2-1, with 11 bases that match TRBD2. CDR3 length equals 14 residues. Trimming cost V 4 bases and J 9 bases; bases outside gene matches: 6. Germline loops: CDR1 SGHRS, CDR2 YFSETQ. This CDR3 is CASSLSGRGSEQFF. The CDR3 DNA is TGCGCCAGCAGCCTTAGCGGGAGGGGAAGTGAGCAGTTCTTC.

The chain recombines TRBV9 with TRBJ1-4; D is uncertain. V shed 0 bases and J shed 3 bases, with 15 bases lying between them. Germline values: CDR1 SGDLS, CDR2 YYNGEE. The CDR3 spans 17 residues. The CDR3 here is CASSVGAELTSNEKLFF. The CDR3 DNA reads TGTGCCAGCAGCGTAGGAGCAGAGCTGACCTCTAATGAAAAACTGTTTTTT.

The chain links TRBV27 to TRBJ2-7, with D tentatively TRBD2 (5 bases). V was clipped by 8 bases and J by 3 bases, with 17 bases between them. Germline V gene data show CDR1 as MNHEY and CDR2 as SMNVEV (reference sequence). The CDR3 length is 14 residues. The CDR3: CASRPEGSVYEQYF. Here the CDR3 DNA reads TGTGCCAGCCGCCCCGAGGGTAGTGTCTACGAGCAGTACTTC.

The rearrangement links TRBV5-4 to TRBJ1-6, with D perhaps matching TRBD1 (5 bases). The germline V gene has CDR1 SGHNT and CDR2 YYREEE (reference sequence). This CDR3 is 16 amino acids long. Trimming shortened V by 1 base and J by 4 bases, and 12 bases separated the two germline ends. CDR3 amino acids: CASSLSTGLYNSPLHF. CDR3 sequence (DNA): TGTGCCAGCAGCTTGAGTACAGGTTTATATAATTCACCCCTCCACTTT.

The rearrangement joins TRBV9 to TRBJ2-7, with D possibly being TRBD1 (5 bases). Trimming took 0 bases from V and 0 from J, leaving 10 bases between them. The CDR3 covers 15 residues. Per the germline V gene, CDR1 is SGDLS and CDR2 is YYNGEE. The CDR3 coding sequence is TGTGCCAGCAGCGTAGGCCCCAGGGCCTCCTACGAGCAGTACTTC. This codes for CASSVGPRASYEQYF.

V usage is TRBV28 and J usage is TRBJ2-1; TRBD2 is a possible D gene (5 bases). The CDR3 totals 16 residues. Germline lookup yields CDR1 MDHEN and CDR2 SYDVKM. The germline V and J ends were trimmed by 1 base and 7 bases, with 17 bases remaining between them. This CDR3 is CASSLLLVIRGNEQFF. DNA of the CDR3: TGTGCCAGCAGTTTATTATTGGTAATACGGGGAAATGAGCAGTTCTTC.

This chain connects TRBV10-1 to TRBJ2-3; 13 bases align to TRBD2. The length of the CDR3 is 18 residues. Germline V gene lookup returns CDR1 WNHNN and CDR2 SYGVQD (reference sequence). J gave up 2 bases and V 4 bases, and 9 bases lay outside the gene matches. The CDR3, as DNA: TGCGCCAGCAGTGGGACCGGGACTAGCGGGACTATCACAGATACGCAGTATTTT. This sequence encodes CASSGTGTSGTITDTQYF.

The chain has TRBV5-4 and TRBJ2-7, with 12 bases matching TRBD2. CDR3 length: 14 amino acids. Germline V gene sequence: CDR1 SGHNT, CDR2 YYREEE (reference sequence). V lost 4 bases and J lost 5; bases outside the gene matches: 4. In nucleotides, the CDR3 is TGTGCCAGCAGCCCCGGACTAGCGGGAAACGAGCAGTACTTC. It is translated as CASSPGLAGNEQYF.

The rearrangement uses TRBV7-6 and TRBJ1-4; D is uncertain. CDR1 and CDR2 (germline): SGHVS, FNYEAQ. The CDR3 consists of 16 residues. The V and J ends lost 4 bases and 0 bases respectively, with 12 bases between them. The CDR3 reads CASSSTLTATNEKLFF. For the CDR3, the DNA is TGTGCCAGCAGCTCCACCCTGACTGCAACTAATGAAAAACTGTTTTTT.